Sequencing of this T cell receptor (beta chain) was carried out in a study of blood T cells in healthy people across ages (dated by TCRdb to about 2015). About the full investigation: Template switching captured roughly one uniquely barcoded TCR beta cDNA molecule per two T cells in model experiments. Donors were grouped into four age groups: young (average approximately 15 years), middle-aged (under 40), aged (62) and long-lived (about 82). The study measured age-related changes in TCR beta repertoire diversity using deep sequencing normalized with unique cDNA molecular identifiers. To avoid experimental bias, donors of different ages were randomly spread across the sequencing lanes. Using the same blood draw, the study looked at two additional independent replicas of 1 million unique cDNA reads for two donors, one aged 18 to 30 and the other aged 80 or older.

What the authors observed across the whole study: As age increased, observed TCR beta diversity per million T cells dropped in a roughly linear way, and a significant reduction was already evident by age 40. Compared with the aged group, more naive CD4+ T cells, fewer expanded clones and increased TCR diversity were shown by the long-lived group, suggesting age selection. Because profiling used bulk unsorted PBMCs, naive and antigen-experienced compartments could not be compared conclusively. Observed TCR beta diversity correlated strongly with the percentage of naive T cells measured by flow cytometry. Estimates of total diversity based on one million sequenced T cells were considered lower bounds and underestimates. The CMV infection status of donors was not known, potentially confounding age-related changes in expanded clonotypes.

As to this clonotype: Its recognized antigen is unknown. The junction does not match germline at one end; this may be a read error.

Receptor amplification or capture employed 5' RACE. Data came from an Illumina HiSeq 2500. A second PCR of roughly 7 to 12 cycles was performed with a sample-barcoded 5' primer and a J-beta primer mix. Each TCR beta cDNA molecule received a unique molecular identifier from a template-switch 5' adaptor carrying 12 random nucleotides. Each sample yielded at least 2.5 million CDR3-containing paired-end reads. All of the RNA was converted into first-strand cDNA using the Mint cDNA synthesis kit, with a TRBC-specific oligonucleotide serving as the primer. Following uracil-DNA glycosylase treatment, a first 18-cycle PCR with universal primers M1SS and BC2_uni_R was performed on all cDNA. The original pipeline was this. Normalization of each sample was performed by random selection of 1 million high-quality reads, each carrying a distinct molecular identifier. Reads sharing molecular identifiers were discarded rather than binned into consensus sequences. MiTCR, with a Q25 quality threshold and the strictest error-elimination algorithm, was used for CDR3 identification, clonotype clustering and error correction. A nonparametric unseen species model using Euler transformation provided a lower-bound estimate of total TCR beta diversity. TCRdb trimmed public reads at Q25 via fastp, called clones via MiXCR and kept in-frame beta chains. Each record represents a unique CDR3 protein, reported with the most common genes and DNA among its rows. TCRdb, not the authors, supplied the V and J calls. Counted in this sample were over a million distinct CDR3 sequences; more than 35% of them appeared once. The leading ten clones occupy 18% of the sample.

The CDR3 holds 12 amino acids from the cysteine to the phenylalanine. CDR3 DNA only is kept here, 36 bases in frame from base 1. CDR1 and CDR2, per the germline V gene, are MGHRA and YSYEKL. The donors were around 39 Caucasian individuals from Russia, aged roughly 6 to 100 years, who were systemically healthy. Each donor gave around 9 milliliters of peripheral blood, collected into EDTA-treated Vacutainer tubes. Ficoll-Paque density-gradient centrifugation was used to isolate PBMCs, with at least 6 million obtained per sample. Trizol reagent was used to extract total RNA from the PBMCs, yielding at least 6 micrograms per sample. For every donor, an aliquot of PBMCs went through flow cytometry to measure the percentages of naive CD45RAhigh/CD27high T cells.

The source is a woman aged 60-75 years in good health. Source material: blood. In this chain, TRBV4-1 is recombined with TRBJ2-5; the D gene is not confidently resolved. The DNA end is more similar to TRBJ2-7, so the J call may be wrong. The CDR3 protein sequence reads: CASSQVGDEQYF. The sequenced DNA is TGTGCCAGCAGCCAAGTTGGAGACGAGCAGTACTTC.